This T cell receptor (beta chain) was profiled in a study of T cell changes during pregnancy in multiple sclerosis. The table lists this clone with a count of one. Data came from immunoSEQ multiplex PCR; TCRdb stores just in-frame clones and leaves some out. The sample lists 55,000 to 70,000 clones, 93% seen once, with over 0.35% in the top ten. Sequences were derived from CD4+ T cells from peripheral blood mononuclear cells, sampled before pregnancy. This clonotype was obtained from a female donor with multiple sclerosis, enrolled in a pregnancy study.

CDR3 protein: CASSLGTNNYGYTF. CDR3 coding DNA: TGCGCCAGCAGCTTGGGGACAAACAACTATGGCTACACCTTC. The gene calls are TRBV5-1 and TRBJ1-2; a possible D gene is TRBD1 (5 bases). The CDR3 sequence is 14 residues long. Germline-derived CDR1 and CDR2 are SGHRS and YFSETQ. The ends were cut back, 0 bases at V and 2 bases at J, with 8 bases in the middle.